This T cell receptor beta chain was sequenced in a study of cytomegalovirus exposure and HLA in healthy donors. On the study more broadly: Early released data comprised 80 million or so unique TCRs from HLA-typed donors. When 350 to 500 donors were genotyped, about 86% of them were found to fall in the Caucasian-associated ancestry cluster.

PCR primers comprised 60 Vbeta and 13 Jbeta primers. Authors' analysis steps: There were some 87 million unique TCR beta chains by a later count, and approximately 10 million of them were shared. This table comes from immunoSEQ multiplex PCR, and its TCRdb copy is limited to in-frame clones, with some not included. The V and J calls and clone size are taken from that table; D and trimming were inferred from the DNA. The sample gives some 200,000 clones, roughly 80% of which show up once; 2.5% to 3.5% is in the top ten. The source of this sequence is a female donor in good health and CMV-seronegative. The sequenced material came from PBMCs.

In nucleotides, the CDR3 is TGTGCCAGCTCCCCCCTTCCGGGACAGAGCAATCAGCCCCAGCATTTT. Amino acids: CASSPLPGQSNQPQHF. The chain employs TRBV2 and TRBJ1-5, with TRBD1 identical over 7 bases. The CDR3 consists of 16 residues. Germline CDR1 is SNHLY and CDR2 is FYNNEI. Unmatched junction bases numbered 11, after V lost 8 bases and J lost 1 base.